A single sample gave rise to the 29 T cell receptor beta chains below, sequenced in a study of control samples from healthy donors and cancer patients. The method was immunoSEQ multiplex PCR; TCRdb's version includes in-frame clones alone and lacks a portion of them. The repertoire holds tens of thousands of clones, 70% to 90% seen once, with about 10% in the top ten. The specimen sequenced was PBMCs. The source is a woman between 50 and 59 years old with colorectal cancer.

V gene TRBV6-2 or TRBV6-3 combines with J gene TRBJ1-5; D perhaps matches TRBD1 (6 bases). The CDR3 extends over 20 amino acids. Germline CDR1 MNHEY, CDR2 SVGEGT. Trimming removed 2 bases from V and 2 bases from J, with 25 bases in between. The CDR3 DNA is TGTGCCAGCAGTTACGTTCGGGGGCAAAGAGTTCGTGGTGGCAATCAGCCCCAGCATTTT. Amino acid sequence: CASSYVRGQRVRGGNQPQHF.

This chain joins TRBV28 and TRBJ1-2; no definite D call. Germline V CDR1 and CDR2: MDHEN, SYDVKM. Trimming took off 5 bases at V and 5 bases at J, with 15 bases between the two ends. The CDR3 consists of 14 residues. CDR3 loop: CASSPYSVTYGYTF. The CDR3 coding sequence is TGTGCCAGCAGTCCCTACAGCGTTACTTATGGCTACACCTTC.

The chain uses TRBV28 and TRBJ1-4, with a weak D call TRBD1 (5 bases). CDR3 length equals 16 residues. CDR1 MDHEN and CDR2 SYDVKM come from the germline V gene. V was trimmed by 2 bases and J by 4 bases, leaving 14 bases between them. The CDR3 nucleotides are TGTGCCAGCAGTTTAAGGACATTTCGAGGTAATGAAAAACTGTTTTTT. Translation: CASSLRTFRGNEKLFF.

CDR3 in amino acids: CSASFYGRGGTEQFF. In DNA, the CDR3 is TGCAGTGCTAGTTTTTATGGGCGGGGGGGCACTGAGCAGTTCTTC. The chain links TRBV20-1 to TRBJ2-1; the match to TRBD2 covers 9 bases. With V trimmed by 3 bases and J by 9 bases, 12 bases remained unmatched. The length of the CDR3 is 15 residues. Germline V gives CDR1 DFQATT, CDR2 SNEGSKA (reference sequence).

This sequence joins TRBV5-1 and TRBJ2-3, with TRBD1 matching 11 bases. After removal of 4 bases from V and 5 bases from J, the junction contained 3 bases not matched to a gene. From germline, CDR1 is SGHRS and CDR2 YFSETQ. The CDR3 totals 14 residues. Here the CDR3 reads CASSPDRGQDTQYF. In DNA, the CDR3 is TGCGCCAGCAGCCCGGACAGGGGGCAAGATACGCAGTATTTT.

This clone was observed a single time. The CDR3 coding sequence is TGTGCCAGCAGGGGTGGATCACCCCTCCACTTT. This translates into CASRGGSPLHF. J is TRBJ1-6 and V is TRBV2; D is undetermined. There are 11 residues in the CDR3. Trimming stripped 6 bases from V and 10 bases from J, with 7 bases between. The germline V gene encodes CDR1 SNHLY and CDR2 FYNNEI.

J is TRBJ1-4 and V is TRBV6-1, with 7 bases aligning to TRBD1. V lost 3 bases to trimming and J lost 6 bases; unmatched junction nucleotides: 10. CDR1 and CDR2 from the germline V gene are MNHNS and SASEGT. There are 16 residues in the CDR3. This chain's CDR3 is CASSDLKGAPYEKLFF. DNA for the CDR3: TGTGCCAGCAGTGACCTGAAGGGGGCCCCTTATGAAAAACTGTTTTTT.

The CDR3 nucleotides read TGTGCCAGTAGCCGTCTCTCGGACACTGAAGCTTTCTTT. This codes for CASSRLSDTEAFF. The chain combines TRBV19 with TRBJ1-1; no clear D. The CDR3 is 13 residues long. V was clipped by 6 bases and J by 3 bases, with 11 bases between them. CDR1 is LNHDA, CDR2 SQIVND, per germline (reference sequence).

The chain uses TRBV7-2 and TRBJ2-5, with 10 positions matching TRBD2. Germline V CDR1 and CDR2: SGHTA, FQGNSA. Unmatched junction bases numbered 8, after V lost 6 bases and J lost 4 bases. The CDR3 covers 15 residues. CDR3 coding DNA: TGTGCCAGCAGTCTACTAGCGGGGTTTGGAGAGACCCAGTACTTC. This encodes CASSLLAGFGETQYF.

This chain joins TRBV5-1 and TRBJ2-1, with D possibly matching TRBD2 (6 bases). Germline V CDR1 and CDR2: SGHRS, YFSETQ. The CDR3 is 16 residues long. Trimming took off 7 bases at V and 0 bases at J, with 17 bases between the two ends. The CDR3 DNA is TGCGCCAGCCAGCCAAGGATGGACTACTCCTACAATGAGCAGTTCTTC. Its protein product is CASQPRMDYSYNEQFF.

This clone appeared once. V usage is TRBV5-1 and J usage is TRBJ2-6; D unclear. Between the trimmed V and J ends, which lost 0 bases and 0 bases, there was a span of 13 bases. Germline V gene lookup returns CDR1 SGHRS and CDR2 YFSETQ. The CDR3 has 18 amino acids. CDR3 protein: CASSLVGLFSSGANVLTF. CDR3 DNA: TGCGCCAGCAGCTTGGTGGGCCTCTTTAGCTCTGGGGCCAACGTCCTGACTTTC.

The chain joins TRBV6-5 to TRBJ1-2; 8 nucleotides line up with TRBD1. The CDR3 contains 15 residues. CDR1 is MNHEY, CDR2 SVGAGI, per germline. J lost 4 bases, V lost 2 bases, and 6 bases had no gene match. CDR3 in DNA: TGTGCCAGCAGTTACGGGACAGGACAGTTCTATGGCTACACCTTC. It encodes CASSYGTGQFYGYTF.

CDR3 sequence (DNA): TGTGCCAGCAGCTTACGAACAGGGAGGGCTGAAGCTTTCTTT. Amino acids: CASSLRTGRAEAFF. The J gene is TRBJ1-1, the V gene TRBV7-8, with a possible D match to TRBD1 (6 bases). V dropped 2 bases and J dropped 6 bases, with 13 bases sitting between them. CDR3 size: 14 residues. Germline CDR1 is SGHVS and CDR2 is FQNEAQ.

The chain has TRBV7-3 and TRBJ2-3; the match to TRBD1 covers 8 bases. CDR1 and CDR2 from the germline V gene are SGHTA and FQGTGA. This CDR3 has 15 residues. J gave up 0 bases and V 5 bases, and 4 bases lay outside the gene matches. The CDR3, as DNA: TGTGCCAGCAGCCGGACAGGGACTAGCACAGATACGCAGTATTTT. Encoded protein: CASSRTGTSTDTQYF.

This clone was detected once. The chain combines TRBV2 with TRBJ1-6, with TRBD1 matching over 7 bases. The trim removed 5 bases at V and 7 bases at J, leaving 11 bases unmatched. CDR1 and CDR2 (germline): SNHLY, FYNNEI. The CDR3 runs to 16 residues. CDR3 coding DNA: TGTGCCAGCAGTAACATCGGGACAGTAGAGAATTCACCCCTCCACTTT. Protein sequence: CASSNIGTVENSPLHF.

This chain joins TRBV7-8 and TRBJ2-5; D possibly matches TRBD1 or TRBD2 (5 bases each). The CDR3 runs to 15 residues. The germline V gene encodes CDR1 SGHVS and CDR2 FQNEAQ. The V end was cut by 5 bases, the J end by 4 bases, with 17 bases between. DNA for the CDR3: TGTGCCAGCAGCCCTCAGAGGGGTGAGGTAGAGACCCAGTACTTC. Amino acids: CASSPQRGEVETQYF.

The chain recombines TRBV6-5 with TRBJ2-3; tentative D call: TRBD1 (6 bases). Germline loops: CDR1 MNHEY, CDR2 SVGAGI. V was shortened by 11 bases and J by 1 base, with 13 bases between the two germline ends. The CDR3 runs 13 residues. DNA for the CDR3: TGTGCCGGAAAACAGGGAGGCACAGATACGCAGTATTTT. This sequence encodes CAGKQGGTDTQYF.

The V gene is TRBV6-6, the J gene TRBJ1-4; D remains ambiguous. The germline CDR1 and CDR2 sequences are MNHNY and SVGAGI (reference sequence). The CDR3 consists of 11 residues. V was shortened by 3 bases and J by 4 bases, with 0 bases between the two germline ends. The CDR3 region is CASSYNEKLFF. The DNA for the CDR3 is TGTGCCAGCAGTTATAATGAAAAACTGTTTTTT.

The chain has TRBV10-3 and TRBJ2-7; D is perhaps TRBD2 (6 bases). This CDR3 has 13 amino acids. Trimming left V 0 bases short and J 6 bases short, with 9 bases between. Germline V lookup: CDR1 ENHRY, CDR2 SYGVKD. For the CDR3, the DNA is TGTGCCATCAGTGAGTCGTGGGGGGTCGAGCAGTACGTC. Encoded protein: CAISESWGVEQYV.

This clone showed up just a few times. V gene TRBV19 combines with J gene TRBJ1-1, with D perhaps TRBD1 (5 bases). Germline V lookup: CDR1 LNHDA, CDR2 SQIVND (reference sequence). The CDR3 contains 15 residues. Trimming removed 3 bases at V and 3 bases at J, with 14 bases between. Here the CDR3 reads CASSMGLGGYTEAFF. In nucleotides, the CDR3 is TGTGCCAGTAGTATGGGGCTGGGGGGGTACACTGAAGCTTTCTTT.

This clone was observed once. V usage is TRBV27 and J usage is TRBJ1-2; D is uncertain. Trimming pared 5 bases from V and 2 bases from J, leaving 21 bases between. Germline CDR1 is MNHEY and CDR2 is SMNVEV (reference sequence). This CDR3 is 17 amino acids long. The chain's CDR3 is CASSPGPSWQENYGYTF. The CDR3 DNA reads TGTGCCAGCAGTCCCGGACCTTCTTGGCAGGAAAACTATGGCTACACCTTC.

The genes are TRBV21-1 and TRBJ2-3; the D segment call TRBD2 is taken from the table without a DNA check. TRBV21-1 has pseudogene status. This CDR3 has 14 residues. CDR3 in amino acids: CASSVGGLTDTQYF. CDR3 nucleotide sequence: TGTGCCAGCTCCGTCGGGGGGCTCACAGATACGCAGTATTTT.

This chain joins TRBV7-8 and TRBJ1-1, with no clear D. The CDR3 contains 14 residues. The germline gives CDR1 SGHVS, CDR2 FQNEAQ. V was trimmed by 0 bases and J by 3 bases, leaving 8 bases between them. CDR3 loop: CASSLAEGDTEAFF. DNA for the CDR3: TGTGCCAGCAGCTTAGCTGAAGGAGACACTGAAGCTTTCTTT.

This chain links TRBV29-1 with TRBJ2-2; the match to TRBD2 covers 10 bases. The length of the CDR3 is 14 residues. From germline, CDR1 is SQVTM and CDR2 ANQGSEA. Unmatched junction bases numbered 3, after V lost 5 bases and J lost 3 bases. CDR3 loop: CSVSGTSDTGELFF. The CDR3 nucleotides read TGCAGCGTTTCCGGGACTAGCGACACCGGGGAGCTGTTTTTT.

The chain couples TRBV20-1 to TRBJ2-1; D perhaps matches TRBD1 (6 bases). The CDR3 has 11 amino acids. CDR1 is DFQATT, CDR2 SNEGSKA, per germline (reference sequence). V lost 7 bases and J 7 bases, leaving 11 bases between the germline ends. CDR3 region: CSGTVGNEQFF. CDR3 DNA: TGCAGTGGGACAGTTGGAAATGAGCAGTTCTTC.

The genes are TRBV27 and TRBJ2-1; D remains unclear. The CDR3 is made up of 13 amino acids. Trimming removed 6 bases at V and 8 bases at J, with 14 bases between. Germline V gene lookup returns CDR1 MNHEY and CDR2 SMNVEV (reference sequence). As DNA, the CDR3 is TGTGCCAGCAGGAGAGCCGGAGACTATGAGCAGTTCTTC. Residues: CASRRAGDYEQFF.

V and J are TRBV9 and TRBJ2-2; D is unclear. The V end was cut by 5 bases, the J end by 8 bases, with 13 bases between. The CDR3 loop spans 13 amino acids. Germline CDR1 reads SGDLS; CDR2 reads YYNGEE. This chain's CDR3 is CASSGSFAGELFF. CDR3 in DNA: TGTGCCAGCAGTGGCTCCTTTGCAGGGGAGCTGTTTTTT.

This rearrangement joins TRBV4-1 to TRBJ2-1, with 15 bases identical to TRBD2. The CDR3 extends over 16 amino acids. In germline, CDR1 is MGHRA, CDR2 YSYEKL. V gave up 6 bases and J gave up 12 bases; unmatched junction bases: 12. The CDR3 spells CASSKGTSGGPRGQFF. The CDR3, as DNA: TGCGCCAGCAGTAAAGGGACTAGCGGGGGGCCCAGGGGGCAGTTCTTC.

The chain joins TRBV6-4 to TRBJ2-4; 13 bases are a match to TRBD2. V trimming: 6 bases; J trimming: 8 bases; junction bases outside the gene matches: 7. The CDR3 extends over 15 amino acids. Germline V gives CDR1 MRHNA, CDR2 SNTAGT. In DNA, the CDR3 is TGTGCCAGCAGACGGACTAGCGGGGGTGGCGACATTCAGTACTTC. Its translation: CASRRTSGGGDIQYF.